This T cell receptor (beta chain) was sequenced in a study of response to subunit inactivated influenza vaccine. Study results and caveats: Authors suggested each seasonal influenza vaccination recruits few new T cells.

The table lists this clonotype with a few counts. Its antigen is still unknown. TCRdb fed the RT-PCR reads into MiXCR, producing one record per CDR3 protein. The sample consists of hundreds of thousands of distinct CDR3 sequences, approximately 7.1% of them appearing once. Per the germline V gene, CDR1 is DFQATT and CDR2 is SNEGSKA (reference sequence). J was trimmed by 3 bases and V by 3 bases; bases with no gene match: 5. The CDR3 extends over 15 amino acids. Source: PBMCs from blood, taken roughly 24 months after vaccination. The sequence was collected from a man aged 50 to 69 who received an inactivated influenza vaccine. This sequence joins TRBV20-1 and TRBJ2-1; 10 bases match TRBD2. For the CDR3, the DNA is TGCAGTGCTAGGCCCCGGACTAGCGGCTACAATGAGCAGTTCTTC. It encodes CSARPRTSGYNEQFF.